The next 30 T cell receptor beta chains were all read from a single sample in a study of T-cell memory formation after mild COVID-19. Via MiXCR, TCRdb re-called the 5' RACE reads, giving one row per CDR3 protein. The profile shows a few hundred thousand distinct CDR3 sequences, 13% to 15% of them singletons. Sequenced: PBMCs or a T cell subset sorted from them (not recorded which). The receptors stem from a man between 18 and 35 years old who had mild COVID-19 (a few samples of this study predate the infection). Cell type and time point are not known.

The rearrangement joins TRBV7-9 to TRBJ1-2; 8 positions match TRBD1. The CDR3 covers 15 residues. Germline-derived CDR1 and CDR2 are SEHNR and FQNEAQ (reference sequence). The V and J ends lost 4 bases and 6 bases, in that order; junction bases with no gene match: 10. The CDR3 loop reads CASSSTSDRANGYTF. The CDR3 nucleotides read TGTGCCAGCAGCTCGACATCGGACAGGGCGAATGGCTACACCTTC.

Ten or more counts support this clonotype. The chain couples TRBV24-1 to TRBJ2-3; 11 bases are a match to TRBD2. V shed 2 bases and J 2 bases; nucleotides not matched to a gene: 11. This CDR3 has 19 amino acids. CDR1 is KGHDR and CDR2 is SFDVKD in the germline V gene. CDR3 sequence: CATSDWGSGGAGSTDTQYF. The CDR3, as DNA: TGTGCCACCAGTGATTGGGGTAGCGGGGGGGCTGGATCCACAGATACGCAGTATTTT.

This clonotype was observed at least ten times. The J gene is TRBJ2-4, the V gene TRBV7-2; no reliable D call. The CDR3 covers 14 residues. V lost 4 bases and J 0 bases, leaving 7 bases between the germline ends. Per germline, CDR1 SGHTA and CDR2 FQGNSA. The CDR3 nucleotides read TGTGCCAGCAGCTACATCCGAGCCAAAAACATTCAGTACTTC. This gives the protein CASSYIRAKNIQYF.

The rearrangement uses TRBV11-2 and TRBJ2-7; 8 nucleotides agree with TRBD2. V dropped 8 bases and J dropped 3; count of bases not matched to a gene: 3. The CDR3 is 12 residues long. The V gene's germline CDR1 is SGHAT and CDR2 FQNNGV. The CDR3 here is CASERGYYEQYF. CDR3 DNA: TGTGCCAGCGAGCGGGGGTACTACGAGCAGTACTTC.

The J gene is TRBJ1-1, the V gene TRBV5-1, with D perhaps TRBD1 (6 bases). Germline CDR1 reads SGHRS; CDR2 reads YFSETQ. The CDR3 contains 14 residues. Trimming removed 5 bases at V and 2 bases at J, with 13 bases between. The DNA of the CDR3 is TGCGCCAGCAGGCCCGGGACATCTAACACTGAAGCTTTCTTT. Translated, it gives CASRPGTSNTEAFF.

This clonotype was observed at least ten times. The chain employs TRBV4-1 and TRBJ2-7; the D gene is possibly TRBD2 (5 bases). This CDR3 has 15 amino acids. The germline V gene encodes CDR1 MGHRA and CDR2 YSYEKL. Trimming stripped 4 bases from V and 5 bases from J, with 18 bases between. Here the CDR3 reads CASSPVPEVLDEQYF. As DNA, the CDR3 is TGCGCCAGCAGCCCAGTGCCGGAGGTTTTGGACGAGCAGTACTTC.

Only a few counts were recorded for this clonotype. The chain links TRBV4-1 to TRBJ2-1; tentatively, D is TRBD1 (5 bases). The CDR3 covers 18 residues. Trimming removed 2 bases at V and 1 base at J, with 18 bases between. Per the germline V gene, CDR1 is MGHRA and CDR2 is YSYEKL. CDR3 protein: CASSQSLTGYHSYNEQFF. The CDR3 bases are TGCGCCAGCAGCCAATCACTTACAGGATACCATTCCTACAATGAGCAGTTCTTC.

The chain employs TRBV4-1 and TRBJ1-2; TRBD1 is a possible D gene (5 bases). This CDR3 has 16 amino acids. The germline CDR1 and CDR2 sequences are MGHRA and YSYEKL. V was clipped by 3 bases and J by 1 base, with 15 bases between them. The CDR3 DNA is TGCGCCAGCAGCCAGATAACAGGCTTCCATAACTATGGCTACACCTTC. Translating gives CASSQITGFHNYGYTF.

This clonotype was seen repeatedly, ten times or more. The V call is TRBV6-1, the J call TRBJ1-6, with 7 bases that match TRBD1. The J segment lost 6 bases and the V segment lost 8 bases, leaving 19 bases of the junction unmatched. The CDR3 length is 18 residues. The germline V gene has CDR1 MNHNS and CDR2 SASEGT. The CDR3 bases are TGTGCCAGCTCCATGAGATGGGGCGACAGGGCCGCTAATTCACCCCTCCACTTT. Translated: CASSMRWGDRAANSPLHF.

This clonotype has only a few counts. The gene calls are TRBV4-2 and TRBJ2-3; either TRBD1 or TRBD2 may fit D (6 bases each). The V gene lost 2 bases and the J gene lost 0 bases, with 18 bases spanning the gap. CDR3 length equals 18 residues. Germline V gene data show CDR1 as LGHNA and CDR2 as YNFKEQ. This chain's CDR3 is CASSQKVNGGRSTDTQYF. CDR3 DNA: TGTGCCAGCAGCCAAAAAGTTAACGGGGGCCGAAGCACAGATACGCAGTATTTT.

This clonotype was recorded at least ten times. The J gene is TRBJ1-5, the V gene TRBV12-3 or TRBV12-4; D is ambiguous. This CDR3 is built from 14 residues. The ends were cut back, 3 bases at V and 6 bases at J, with 12 bases in the middle. The DNA for the CDR3 is TGTGCCAGCAGTTTCCGTCGGGGATCTCAGCCCCAGCATTTT. It is translated as CASSFRRGSQPQHF.

This chain links TRBV5-1 with TRBJ2-7; D gene ambiguous. CDR3 size: 12 residues. V was cut by 3 bases and J by 6 bases, with 10 bases left in between. Germline lookup yields CDR1 SGHRS and CDR2 YFSETQ. CDR3 DNA sequence: TGCGCCAGCAGCTCGGGCCGGGTCGAGCAGTACTTC. Translated: CASSSGRVEQYF.

The rearrangement uses TRBV28 and TRBJ2-1; D not resolved. Germline V lookup: CDR1 MDHEN, CDR2 SYDVKM. The CDR3 loop spans 14 amino acids. Between the trimmed V and J ends, which lost 2 bases and 6 bases, there was a span of 11 bases. The CDR3 is CASSLNRISNEQFF. DNA for the CDR3: TGTGCCAGCAGTTTAAATAGGATAAGCAATGAGCAGTTCTTC.

This clonotype was seen only a few times. The rearrangement links TRBV20-1 to TRBJ1-6; maybe TRBD1 (5 bases). The CDR3 consists of 15 residues. Germline loops: CDR1 DFQATT, CDR2 SNEGSKA (reference sequence). Deletions cut 3 bases from V and 1 base from J, with 10 bases between. CDR3 in DNA: TGCAGTGCTAGGCCCAGGGAATCCTATAATTCACCCCTCCACTTT. Translation gives CSARPRESYNSPLHF.

The chain employs TRBV6-5 and TRBJ1-5; the match to TRBD1 covers 8 bases. Trimming at V came to 9 bases and at J to 7 bases, leaving 20 bases not matched to a gene. The CDR3 contains 17 residues. The germline V gene encodes CDR1 MNHEY and CDR2 SVGAGI. The CDR3: CARPNFRDRRSGQPQHF. CDR3 nucleotide sequence: TGTGCCAGGCCGAATTTCCGGGACAGGCGTTCGGGGCAGCCCCAGCATTTT.

This chain joins TRBV20-1 and TRBJ2-1, with 13 bases aligning to TRBD2. CDR3 length equals 14 residues. Losses at the gene ends were 3 bases for V and 7 bases for J; bases not matched to a gene: 3. The germline V gene encodes CDR1 DFQATT and CDR2 SNEGSKA (reference sequence). This CDR3 reads CSARGLAGRNEQFF. The CDR3, as DNA: TGCAGTGCTAGGGGACTAGCGGGGAGGAATGAGCAGTTCTTC.

V usage is TRBV7-2 and J usage is TRBJ2-7, with 11 nucleotides matching TRBD1. This CDR3 is built from 14 residues. Germline CDR1 SGHTA, CDR2 FQGNSA. J lost 6 bases, V lost 4 bases, and 5 bases had no gene match. CDR3 nucleotides: TGTGCCAGCAGCTATGGACAGGGGGCCTTCGAGCAGTACTTC. Amino acids: CASSYGQGAFEQYF.

The V call is TRBV7-2, the J call TRBJ2-2; 12 bases align to TRBD1. Germline V gene sequence: CDR1 SGHTA, CDR2 FQGNSA. The CDR3 runs 17 residues. The junction had 7 bases not matched to a gene; V was cut back by 2 bases and J by 6 bases. Here the CDR3 reads CASSLLGQGAPAGELFF. DNA for the CDR3: TGTGCCAGCAGCTTACTGGGACAGGGGGCTCCCGCCGGGGAGCTGTTTTTT.

This clonotype was seen repeatedly, ten times or more. The V call is TRBV7-9, the J call TRBJ2-5; 7 positions match TRBD2. The germline gives CDR1 SEHNR, CDR2 FQNEAQ (reference sequence). The CDR3 has 15 residues. The V segment lost 1 base and the J segment 3 bases; nucleotides outside the gene matches: 5. Written as DNA, the CDR3 is TGTGCCAGCAGCTTAGGGGCTAGCGGTGAAGAGACCCAGTACTTC. Protein: CASSLGASGEETQYF.

The chain links TRBV20-1 to TRBJ2-3; D is unclear. This CDR3 region has 11 residues. V lost 3 bases, J lost 6 bases, and 7 bases lay in between. Germline loops: CDR1 DFQATT, CDR2 SNEGSKA (reference sequence). The DNA of the CDR3 is TGCAGTGCTAGCATCGGGGATACGCAGTATTTT. Translation: CSASIGDTQYF.

The chain has TRBV7-2 and TRBJ2-7; D gene uncertain. V lost 5 bases to trimming and J lost 0 bases, with 17 bases between them. CDR1 and CDR2 (germline): SGHTA, FQGNSA. This CDR3 is built from 16 residues. The CDR3 DNA is TGTGCCAGCAGCCCCAGGACGTCCCTCAGCTCCTACGAGCAGTACTTC. It is translated as CASSPRTSLSSYEQYF.

This clonotype occurred many times. This sequence joins TRBV5-5 and TRBJ1-1, with D perhaps TRBD1 (6 bases). This CDR3 has 15 residues. V was shortened by 4 bases and J by 1 base, with 14 bases between the two germline ends. Germline CDR1 SGHKS, CDR2 YYEKEE (reference sequence). CDR3 region: CASSASGDANTEAFF. CDR3 nucleotides: TGTGCCAGCAGCGCCTCAGGGGACGCGAACACTGAAGCTTTCTTT.

The rearrangement uses TRBV20-1 and TRBJ2-5, with D possibly being TRBD2 (5 bases). CDR1 DFQATT and CDR2 SNEGSKA come from the germline V gene (reference sequence). This CDR3 contains 14 residues. V lost 0 bases to trimming and J lost 4 bases, with 12 bases between them. CDR3 loop: CSARDRRVTETQYF. The DNA for the CDR3 is TGCAGTGCTAGAGATCGGCGGGTCACAGAGACCCAGTACTTC.

This CDR3 reads CSVDGARGSTGELFF. The CDR3 region has the DNA TGCAGCGTTGATGGGGCTCGGGGGAGCACCGGGGAGCTGTTTTTT. The rearrangement links TRBV29-1 to TRBJ2-2, with a weak D call TRBD2 (6 bases). The CDR3 totals 15 residues. The germline CDR1 and CDR2 sequences are SQVTM and ANQGSEA. Trimming cost V 3 bases and J 4 bases, with 15 bases left between them.

The J gene is TRBJ2-4, the V gene TRBV11-2, with D uncertain. Germline-derived CDR1 and CDR2 are SGHAT and FQNNGV. CDR3 length: 16 amino acids. Trimming pared 1 base from V and 0 bases from J, leaving 10 bases between. CDR3 sequence: CASSLVTGEAKNIQYF. CDR3 coding DNA: TGTGCCAGCAGCTTAGTAACGGGTGAAGCCAAAAACATTCAGTACTTC. Together with reference TRBV11-2 and TRBJ2-4, the CDR3 gives the full variable domain: EAGVAQSPRYKIIEKRQSVAFWCNPISGHATLYWYQQILGQGPKLLIQFQNNGVVDDSQLPKDRFSAERLKGVDSTLKIQPAKLEDSAVYLCASSLVTGEAKNIQYFGAGTRLSVL.

The chain joins TRBV10-2 to TRBJ2-2, with D possibly being TRBD1 or TRBD2 (6 bases each). Trimming removed 3 bases at V and 7 bases at J, with 15 bases between. The CDR3 contains 15 residues. In germline, CDR1 is WSHSY, CDR2 SAAADI. CDR3 DNA sequence: TGCGCCAGCAGTGATACGGGGGCCCTGAGCGGGGAGCTGTTTTTT. Its translation: CASSDTGALSGELFF.

This clonotype was counted between two and nine times. This rearrangement joins TRBV20-1 to TRBJ1-2; D possibly corresponds to TRBD1 (5 bases). Germline CDR1 and CDR2: DFQATT and SNEGSKA (reference sequence). This CDR3 is built from 14 residues. Trimming cost V 4 bases and J 8 bases, with 20 bases left between them. DNA of the CDR3: TGCAGTGCTATTACCCGGGACCAACCGGACGGCTACACCTTC. Amino acid sequence: CSAITRDQPDGYTF.

This clonotype showed up just a few times. The rearrangement links TRBV4-1 to TRBJ1-4; D perhaps matches TRBD1 (5 bases). V dropped 5 bases and J dropped 8 bases, with 18 bases sitting between them. This CDR3 comprises 15 residues. CDR1 MGHRA and CDR2 YSYEKL come from the germline V gene. The CDR3 reads CASSTADSLKEKLFF. The CDR3 DNA reads as TGCGCCAGCAGCACCGCCGACAGTTTGAAGGAAAAACTGTTTTTT.

The chain couples TRBV4-3 to TRBJ2-3; D unclear. The CDR3 is made up of 15 amino acids. Germline V gene data show CDR1 as LGHNA and CDR2 as YSLEER. V lost 0 bases and J lost 2, with 9 bases in between. The DNA of the CDR3 is TGCGCCAGCAGCCAAGATGGTGGTCCCACAGATACGCAGTATTTT. This codes for CASSQDGGPTDTQYF.

This clonotype showed up just a few times. This chain connects TRBV2 to TRBJ1-3; D is unclear. This CDR3 region has 14 residues. The V gene's germline CDR1 is SNHLY and CDR2 FYNNEI. Trimming stripped 7 bases from V and 0 bases from J, with 10 bases between. The CDR3 protein is CASMDGYSGNTIYF. The CDR3 DNA is TGTGCCAGCATGGACGGATACTCTGGAAACACCATATATTTT. The variable domain in full, completed from reference TRBV2 and TRBJ1-3, reads EPEVTQTPSHQVTQMGQEVILRCVPISNHLYFYWYRQILGQKVEFLVSFYNNEISEKSEIFDDQFSVERPDGSNFTLKIRSTKLEDSAMYFCASMDGYSGNTIYFGEGSWLTVV.